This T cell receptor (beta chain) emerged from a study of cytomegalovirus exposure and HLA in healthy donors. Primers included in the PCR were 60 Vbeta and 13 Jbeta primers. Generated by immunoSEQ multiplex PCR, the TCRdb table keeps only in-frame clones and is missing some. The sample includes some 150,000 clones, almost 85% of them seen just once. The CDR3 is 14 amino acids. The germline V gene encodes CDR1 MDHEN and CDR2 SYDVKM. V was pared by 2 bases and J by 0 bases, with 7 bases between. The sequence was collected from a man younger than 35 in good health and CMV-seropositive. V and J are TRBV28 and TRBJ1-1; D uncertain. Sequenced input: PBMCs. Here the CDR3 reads CASSLGELNTEAFF. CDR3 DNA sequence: TGTGCCAGCAGTTTAGGAGAACTGAACACTGAAGCTTTCTTT.